The next 4 T cell receptor beta chains were all read from a single sample in a study of blood T cell repertoires in COVID-19. The table came from immunoSEQ multiplex PCR; TCRdb's copy has only in-frame clones and leaves some out. In the table there are approximately 270,000 clones, roughly four fifths of which are singletons. The sample taken for sequencing was peripheral blood. Receptor source: a person aged 65 to 79 with COVID-19, enrolled during active disease.

The chain joins TRBV4-3 to TRBJ2-7; the match to TRBD2 covers 10 bases. The germline CDR1 and CDR2 sequences are LGHNA and YSLEER. CDR3 size: 16 residues. Germline trimming cut 0 bases from V and 0 bases from J; bases unmatched to any gene: 2. The CDR3 coding sequence is TGCGCCAGCAGCCAAGAAGCGGGAGGGTTCTCCTACGAGCAGTACTTC. Its translation is CASSQEAGGFSYEQYF.

V and J are TRBV19 and TRBJ2-3; D may be TRBD1 (5 bases). Germline assignment: CDR1 LNHDA and CDR2 SQIVND (reference sequence). The CDR3 sequence is 15 residues long. The ends were cut back, 4 bases at V and 2 bases at J, with 13 bases in the middle. This CDR3 is CASSRRQTSTDTQYF. The DNA for the CDR3 is TGTGCCAGTAGTAGACGACAGACCTCCACAGATACGCAGTATTTT. The variable domain in full, with the rest retrieved from reference TRBV19 and TRBJ2-3, is DGGITQSPKYLFRKEGQNVTLSCEQNLNHDAMYWYRQDPGQGLRLIYYSQIVNDFQKGDIAEGYSVSREKKESFPLTVTSAQKNPTAFYLCASSRRQTSTDTQYFGPGTRLTVL.

V usage is TRBV6-5 and J usage is TRBJ2-1, with a tentative D call TRBD1 (6 bases). CDR1 is MNHEY, CDR2 SVGAGI, per germline. V was clipped by 2 bases and J by 8 bases, with 13 bases between them. This CDR3 spans 14 amino acids. The CDR3 DNA reads as TGTGCCAGCAGTTACCTGGGGGCAGCCTATGAGCAGTTCTTC. It codes for CASSYLGAAYEQFF.

In regard to this clone: Other nucleotide sequences from this sample produce the same CDR3. V and J are TRBV6-2 or TRBV6-3 and TRBJ2-1, with 8 bases fitting TRBD2. V was pared by 3 bases and J by 3 bases, with 1 base of the junction left unmatched. Germline-derived CDR1 and CDR2 are MNHEY and SVGEGT. The CDR3 length is 14 residues. Here the CDR3 DNA reads TGTGCCAGCAGTTATCGGGAGGGCTACAATGAGCAGTTCTTC. Translating it yields CASSYREGYNEQFF.